This TCR beta chain was identified during a study of T cells expressing NK-cell markers. About the study: Underlying the TCR beta repertoires were sorted CD3+CD56+NKG2C+, CD3+CD56+NKG2C- and CD3+CD56-NKG2C+ T cells. Findings and limits, study-wide: Whether expanded NKG2C-expressing T cell clones recognize HCMV is unknown. There were a handful of donors in whom these clonotypes also led the CD3+CD56-NKG2C+ fraction. Dominant NKG2C+ clonotype frequencies of roughly 1.0-7.5% of CD8+ T cells were measured in about 6 donors.

The CDR3 sequence is 15 residues long. Germline-derived CDR1 and CDR2 are SGHNT and YYREEE (reference sequence). Comments on this clonotype: What it recognizes is unknown.

TCRdb reprocessed the 5' RACE reads, with one entry per CDR3 protein and no DNA. The table gives more than 400,000 distinct CDR3 sequences; the top ten clones make up roughly 7.2% of it. This sequence originates from a woman aged 18-69 years in good health. What was sequenced was blood T cells: a sorted CD56 or NKG2C T cell subset, CD4+ or CD8+ T cells, or bulk PBMC T cells (not recorded which). The gene calls are TRBV5-4 and TRBJ2-7; checking the TCRdb D call of TRBD2 is not possible without DNA. The CDR3 sequence: CASSLPDSGSYEQYF.